These T cell receptor beta chains were read from a single sample in a study of CD8 T cells in Susac syndrome. TCRdb independently ran MiXCR on the immunoSEQ multiplex PCR reads; one entry per CDR3 protein. The sample lists 190,000 or so distinct CDR3 sequences; roughly 94% were seen once. The specimen was CD4+ T cells from PBMCs. These receptors all stem from a human donor with multiple sclerosis. The CDR3 runs from the conserved cysteine through the conserved F or W. D genes are given only for firm matches. Expanded clones are given a class, and other clones once, few, many or no size at all.

j_gene | v_gene | d_gene | abundance | CDR3nt | CDR3aa
TRBJ2-7 | TRBV11-2 | TRBD2 | once | TGTGCCAGCAAGAAAGAGGCTAGCGGGGACTACGAGCAGTACTTC | CASKKEASGDYEQYF
TRBJ2-2 | TRBV12-3/TRBV12-4 | - | - | TGTGCCAGCAGGGTGATCGTAAGGAACACCGGGGAGCTGTTTTTT | CASRVIVRNTGELFF
TRBJ2-7 | TRBV20-1 | TRBD2 | - | TGCAGTGGGGGACTAGGGTCCTACGAGCAGTACTTC | CSGGLGSYEQYF
TRBJ1-1 | TRBV19 | TRBD1 | - | TGTGCCAGTAGCTCGACAGGGGTTCGAACTGAAGCTTTCTTT | CASSSTGVRTEAFF
TRBJ2-3 | TRBV20-1 | - | - | TGCAGTGCTGTGGGTTTCCGGGGGGCTTCCACAGATACGCAGTATTTT | CSAVGFRGASTDTQYF
TRBJ2-3 | TRBV30 | TRBD2 | - | TGTGCCTGGAGTAGCGGGGCTTGGATAGATACGCAGTATTTT | CAWSSGAWIDTQYF
TRBJ1-1 | TRBV10-2 | - | - | TGCGCCAGCAGCCCAGATCCTGGCACTGAAGCTTTCTTT | CASSPDPGTEAFF
TRBJ1-2 | TRBV29-1 | TRBD1 | - | TGCAGCGCCCCCGGGACAGGACCCTATGGCTACACCTTC | CSAPGTGPYGYTF
TRBJ1-2 | TRBV30 | - | - | TGTGCCTGGAGTTGGACTCCCGGGGGCTACACCTTC | CAWSWTPGGYTF
TRBJ2-6 | TRBV5-1 | - | - | TGCGCCAGCAGCTTGCTAAAGAGTTCTGGGGCCAACGTCCTGACTTTC | CASSLLKSSGANVLTF
TRBJ2-1 | TRBV12-3/TRBV12-4 | TRBD1 | - | TGTGCCAGCAGCCACGGGTTCGGGACAGGGTGGAATGAGCAGTTCTTC | CASSHGFGTGWNEQFF
TRBJ1-1 | TRBV2 | - | - | TGTGCCAGCAGTGCGGGACCCGGGGTCACTGAAGCTTTCTTT | CASSAGPGVTEAFF
TRBJ2-5 | TRBV15 | TRBD2 | - | TGTGCCACCAGCCCCCGAGTAGCGGGGGTACAAAAGACCCAGTACTTC | CATSPRVAGVQKTQYF
TRBJ1-5 | TRBV30 | - | - | TGTGCCTGGAGCGGAGAGGATCAGCCCCAGCATTTT | CAWSGEDQPQHF
TRBJ2-4 | TRBV28 | - | once | TGTGCCAGCAGATCTGGACAGCCAGGAAACATTCAGTACTTC | CASRSGQPGNIQYF
TRBJ2-5 | TRBV12-3/TRBV12-4 | - | - | TGTGCCAGCAGTTTCGCCAGGACGGAAGAGACCCAGTACTTC | CASSFARTEETQYF
TRBJ2-5 | TRBV20-1 | - | - | TGCAGTGCTAGAGCCCGTGGGTCCCTCCAAGAGACCCAGTACTTC | CSARARGSLQETQYF
TRBJ2-7 | TRBV7-8 | - | - | TGTGCCAGCAGCTTAGCGTCGGACGGAGCCTACGAGCAGTACTTC | CASSLASDGAYEQYF
TRBJ1-5 | TRBV9 | TRBD1 | - | TGTGCCAGCAGCACCCACAGGGGCAGTCAGCCCCAGCATTTT | CASSTHRGSQPQHF
TRBJ2-5 | TRBV30 | TRBD2 | - | TGTGCCTGGAAACCCGGACTAGTTCAAGAGACCCAGTACTTC | CAWKPGLVQETQYF
TRBJ1-5 | TRBV30 | - | - | TGTGCCTGGACAGAGGACCGTGATCAGCCCCAGCATTTT | CAWTEDRDQPQHF
TRBJ2-1 | TRBV7-8 | - | - | TGTGCCAGCAGCTTAGTTGGTTTGGCATACAATGAGCAGTTCTTC | CASSLVGLAYNEQFF
TRBJ2-3 | TRBV20-1 | - | - | TGCAGTGCAACGGGACCAGGGGGGGTCAGGTATTTT | CSATGPGGVRYF
TRBJ2-5 | TRBV12-3/TRBV12-4 | TRBD2 | - | TGTGCCAGCAGCCCCGGGGGGAAGGGAGAAGAGACCCAGTACTTC | CASSPGGKGEETQYF